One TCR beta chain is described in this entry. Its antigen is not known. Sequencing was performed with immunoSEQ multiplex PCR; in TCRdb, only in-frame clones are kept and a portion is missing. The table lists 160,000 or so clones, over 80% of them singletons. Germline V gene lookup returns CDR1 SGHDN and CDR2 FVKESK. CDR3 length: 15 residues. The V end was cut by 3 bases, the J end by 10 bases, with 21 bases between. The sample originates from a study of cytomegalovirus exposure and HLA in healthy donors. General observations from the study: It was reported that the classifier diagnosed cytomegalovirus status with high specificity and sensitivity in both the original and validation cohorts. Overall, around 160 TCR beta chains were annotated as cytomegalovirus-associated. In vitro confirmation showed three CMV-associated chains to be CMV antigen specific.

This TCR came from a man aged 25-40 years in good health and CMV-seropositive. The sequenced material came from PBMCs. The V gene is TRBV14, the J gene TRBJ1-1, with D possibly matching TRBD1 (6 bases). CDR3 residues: CASSHRGQSISGAFF. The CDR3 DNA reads TGTGCCAGCAGCCACCGCGGACAGTCGATTTCGGGAGCTTTCTTT.